These 18 T cell receptor beta chains were sequenced from one sample in a study of T cell responses to AZD1222 COVID-19 vaccine. Assay used: immunoSEQ multiplex PCR; TCRdb lists only in-frame clones, some missing. The data contain more than 100,000 clones, approximately 93% of them singletons. The sequences come from peripheral blood, collected on day 0 of AZD1222 vaccination. The receptors derive from an adult in good health.

The rearrangement links TRBV5-1 to TRBJ2-1; weak D call: TRBD1 (5 bases). V lost 4 bases, J lost 8 bases, and 16 bases lay in between. CDR3 length: 14 amino acids. The germline V gene encodes CDR1 SGHRS and CDR2 YFSETQ. CDR3: CASSPSPRADEQFF. In nucleotides, the CDR3 is TGCGCCAGCAGCCCATCTCCCAGGGCCGATGAGCAGTTCTTC.

The V and J genes are TRBV7-9 and TRBJ1-3, with D uncertain. Between the trimmed V and J ends, which lost 2 bases and 5 bases, there was a span of 13 bases. There are 15 residues in the CDR3. Looked up from germline, CDR1 is SEHNR and CDR2 is FQNEAQ (reference sequence). This chain's CDR3 is CASSLISRTRNTIYF. CDR3 sequence (DNA): TGTGCCAGCAGCTTAATAAGCAGGACCCGAAACACCATATATTTT. The full variable domain, with the rest looked up from reference TRBV7-9 and TRBJ1-3, is DTGVSQNPRHKITKRGQNVTFRCDPISEHNRLYWYRQTLGQGPEFLTYFQNEAQLEKSRLLSDRFSAERPKGSFSTLEIQRTEQGDSAMYLCASSLISRTRNTIYFGEGSWLTVV.

The rearrangement links TRBV1 to TRBJ1-2. TRBV1 is a listed pseudogene. The CDR3 runs 19 residues. The CDR3 coding sequence is TGCACCAGCAGCCCAGGGATACGAGAGGACTCAATCAAGGCGCCTGGCTACACCTTC. It specifies CTSSPGIREDSIKAPGYTF.

This CDR3 reads CASSIQGRYNEQFF. As DNA, the CDR3 is TGTGCCAGTAGTATACAGGGAAGGTACAATGAGCAGTTCTTC. The rearrangement links TRBV19 to TRBJ2-1; TRBD1 is a possible D gene (5 bases). V lost 2 bases to trimming and J lost 4 bases, with 9 bases between them. The length of the CDR3 is 14 residues. The germline V gene encodes CDR1 LNHDA and CDR2 SQIVND (reference sequence).

This chain uses TRBV4-2 with TRBJ1-4, with D hard to call. The CDR3 length is 15 residues. Trimming removed 1 base from V and 3 bases from J, with 9 bases in between. Germline V gene data show CDR1 as LGHNA and CDR2 as YNFKEQ. The CDR3 DNA reads TGTGCCAGCAGCCAAGTTAACACAGCTAATGAAAAACTGTTTTTT. Translated: CASSQVNTANEKLFF.

The V call is TRBV7-6, the J call TRBJ2-5; D perhaps matches TRBD2 (6 bases). Germline loops: CDR1 SGHVS, CDR2 FNYEAQ. Trimming removed 4 bases from V and 2 bases from J, with 14 bases in between. The CDR3 loop spans 15 amino acids. This chain's CDR3 is CASSSGTGTQETQYF. The CDR3, as DNA: TGTGCCAGCAGCTCCGGTACCGGGACTCAAGAGACCCAGTACTTC.

This clone was seen more than once but under ten times. The chain couples TRBV29-1 to TRBJ2-7; 8 nucleotides match TRBD1. The CDR3 consists of 12 residues. The V and J ends lost 6 bases and 6 bases, in that order; junction bases with no gene match: 7. Germline values: CDR1 SQVTM, CDR2 ANQGSEA. CDR3 sequence reads: CSVGTGGSEQYF. The CDR3 nucleotides read TGCAGCGTCGGGACAGGAGGGTCCGAGCAGTACTTC.

J is TRBJ2-7 and V is TRBV14; D possibly corresponds to TRBD1 (6 bases). In germline, CDR1 is SGHDN, CDR2 FVKESK. V was pared by 0 bases and J by 3 bases, with 12 bases between. The CDR3 is 15 amino acids. The CDR3 DNA follows: TGTGCCAGCAGCCAAGAGCACAGGGCATTCTACGAGCAGTACTTC. Amino acids: CASSQEHRAFYEQYF.

As DNA, the CDR3 is TGTGCCAGCAGCTTGGGGACGGCCTTTTACTATGGCTACACCTTC. It codes for CASSLGTAFYYGYTF. The genes are TRBV5-6 and TRBJ1-2; D call uncertain. Germline values: CDR1 SGHDT, CDR2 YYEEEE. This CDR3 has 15 amino acids. Trimming removed 0 bases at V and 3 bases at J, with 12 bases between.

The chain recombines TRBV27 with TRBJ2-1; D tentatively fits TRBD1 or TRBD2 (5 bases each). In germline, CDR1 is MNHEY, CDR2 SMNVEV (reference sequence). The CDR3 totals 16 residues. Trimming removed 7 bases from V and 2 bases from J, with 18 bases in between. The CDR3 DNA sequence: TGTGCCAGCACCGACGGTACGGTGGGGGCCTACAATGAGCAGTTCTTC. Translating gives CASTDGTVGAYNEQFF.

This clone was detected only once. V and J are TRBV6-6 and TRBJ2-1, with 10 positions matching TRBD2. Germline assignment: CDR1 MNHNY and CDR2 SVGAGI (reference sequence). V lost 6 bases, J lost 8 bases, and 7 bases stayed unmatched. The CDR3 contains 14 residues. The CDR3: CASSPSGSLDEQFF. The CDR3, as DNA: TGTGCCAGCAGCCCTAGCGGGAGTTTAGATGAGCAGTTCTTC.

This chain connects TRBV18 to TRBJ2-1, with no clear D. V was clipped by 3 bases and J by 3 bases, with 9 bases between them. Germline CDR1 reads KGHSH; CDR2 reads LQKENI. The CDR3 has 14 amino acids. In DNA form, the CDR3 reads TGTGCCAGCTCACCCAGGACGGGCTACAATGAGCAGTTCTTC. This translates into CASSPRTGYNEQFF.

The V call is TRBV19, the J call TRBJ1-2, with 9 bases matching TRBD1. This CDR3 is 19 amino acids long. CDR1 is LNHDA and CDR2 is SQIVND in the germline V gene (reference sequence). Losses at the gene ends were 6 bases for V and 5 bases for J; bases not matched to a gene: 22. The CDR3 protein is CASRKIRGTGKYLGYGYTF. The CDR3 DNA sequence: TGTGCCAGTAGGAAGATTCGTGGGACAGGGAAATATTTAGGGTATGGCTACACCTTC. Full variable domain (outside the CDR3, taken from reference TRBV19 and TRBJ1-2): DGGITQSPKYLFRKEGQNVTLSCEQNLNHDAMYWYRQDPGQGLRLIYYSQIVNDFQKGDIAEGYSVSREKKESFPLTVTSAQKNPTAFYLCASRKIRGTGKYLGYGYTFGSGTRLTVV.

The rearrangement joins TRBV7-8 to TRBJ2-5, with 7 bases fitting TRBD1. V shed 5 bases, J shed 4 bases, and the junction held 7 bases outside the gene matches. CDR1 is SGHVS, CDR2 FQNEAQ, per germline. The CDR3 consists of 14 residues. The CDR3 coding sequence is TGTGCCAGCAGCCAAGACAGGGTAGTAGAGACCCAGTACTTC. Encoded protein: CASSQDRVVETQYF.

The V call is TRBV5-8, the J call TRBJ1-1; 8 bases map to TRBD1. V was pared by 2 bases and J by 2 bases, with 5 bases of the junction left unmatched. The CDR3 consists of 15 residues. CDR1 is SGHTS, CDR2 YDEGEE, per germline. The CDR3 coding sequence is TGTGCCAGCAGCTTTTCAGGGGGCGCAAACACTGAAGCTTTCTTT. It translates to CASSFSGGANTEAFF.

The gene calls are TRBV4-2 and TRBJ2-7; D is unclear. Germline CDR1 LGHNA, CDR2 YNFKEQ. The CDR3 is 14 residues long. Trimming took off 0 bases at V and 3 bases at J, with 9 bases between the two ends. The CDR3 bases are TGTGCCAGCAGCCAAGATCGACGGATCTACGAGCAGTACTTC. This encodes CASSQDRRIYEQYF.

As to this clone: Other DNA sequences within the sample encode an identical CDR3. The J gene is TRBJ2-7, the V gene TRBV2, with TRBD1 matching over 7 bases. V shed 11 bases and J 0 bases; nucleotides not matched to a gene: 4. This CDR3 comprises 12 residues. Germline assignment: CDR1 SNHLY and CDR2 FYNNEI. DNA of the CDR3: TGTGCCTCAACAGGGGACTCCTACGAGCAGTACTTC. The encoded protein is CASTGDSYEQYF.

The rearrangement uses TRBV6-5 and TRBJ1-1; no firm D call. CDR3 size: 16 residues. The V end lost 4 bases, the J end lost 1 base, and 16 bases lay between the germline ends. CDR1 MNHEY and CDR2 SVGAGI come from the germline V gene. The CDR3, as DNA: TGTGCCAGCAGTTCCGCGCCCCTTGTCGCGAACACTGAAGCTTTCTTT. Its translation: CASSSAPLVANTEAFF.